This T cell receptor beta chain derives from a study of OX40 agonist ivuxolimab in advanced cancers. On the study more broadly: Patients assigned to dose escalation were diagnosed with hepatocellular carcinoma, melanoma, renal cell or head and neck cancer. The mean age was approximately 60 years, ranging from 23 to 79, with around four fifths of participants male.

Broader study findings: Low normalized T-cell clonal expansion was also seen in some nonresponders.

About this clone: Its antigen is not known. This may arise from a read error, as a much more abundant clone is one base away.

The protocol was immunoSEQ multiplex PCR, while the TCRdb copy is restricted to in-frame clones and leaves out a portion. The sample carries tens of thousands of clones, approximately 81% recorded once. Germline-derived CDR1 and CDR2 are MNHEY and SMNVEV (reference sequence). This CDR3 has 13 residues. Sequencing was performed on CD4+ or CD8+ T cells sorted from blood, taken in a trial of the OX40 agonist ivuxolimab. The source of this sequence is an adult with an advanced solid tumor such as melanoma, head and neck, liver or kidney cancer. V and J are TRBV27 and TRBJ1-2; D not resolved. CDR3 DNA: TGTGCCAGCAGCTTTGACTGGACCTATGGCTGCACCTTC. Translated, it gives CASSFDWTYGCTF.